This entry lists 9 T cell receptor beta chains sequenced from one sample in a study of control samples from healthy donors and cancer patients. Libraries were prepared by immunoSEQ multiplex PCR; TCRdb keeps only in-frame clonotypes and omits some of them. The sample lists about 34,000 clones, approximately 93% occurring once. The specimen was PBMCs. The receptors derive from a man between 35 and 55 years old with colorectal cancer.

This clone was counted between two and nine times. This chain uses TRBV27 with TRBJ2-3, with 8 bases matching TRBD2. Germline trimming cut 4 bases from V and 0 bases from J; bases unmatched to any gene: 6. This CDR3 has 16 residues. From germline, CDR1 is MNHEY and CDR2 SMNVEV (reference sequence). DNA for the CDR3: TGTGCCAGCAGTTCCGGCGGGGGGTCTAGCACAGATACGCAGTATTTT. It codes for CASSSGGGSSTDTQYF.

This chain uses TRBV6-5 with TRBJ1-2; weak D call: TRBD1 (6 bases). V was cut by 6 bases and J by 9 bases, with 17 bases left in between. The CDR3 has 13 amino acids. Germline V CDR1 and CDR2: MNHEY, SVGAGI. CDR3 DNA: TGTGCCAGCAGGTTACAGGGTAATCATCGCTACACCTTC. Encoded protein: CASRLQGNHRYTF.

The gene calls are TRBV28 and TRBJ1-5, with 8 bases that match TRBD1. CDR3 length: 15 residues. Germline V lookup: CDR1 MDHEN, CDR2 SYDVKM. V shed 2 bases, J shed 7 bases, and the junction held 7 bases outside the gene matches. This chain's CDR3 is CASSLGQGASQPQHF. Written as DNA, the CDR3 is TGTGCCAGCAGTTTAGGGCAGGGGGCCAGCCAGCCCCAGCATTTT.

The V gene is TRBV11-1, the J gene TRBJ2-2; 7 bases align to TRBD2. V dropped 5 bases and J dropped 0; count of bases not matched to a gene: 6. The CDR3 contains 16 residues. Germline lookup yields CDR1 SGHAT and CDR2 FQDESV (reference sequence). The CDR3 sequence: CASSPFAGANTGELFF. The CDR3 bases are TGTGCCAGCAGCCCATTTGCGGGGGCGAACACCGGGGAGCTGTTTTTT.

The CDR3 DNA reads TGTGCCAGCAGCCAAGGAGGGTACGATTCACCCCTCCACTTT. It codes for CASSQGGYDSPLHF. The chain carries TRBV4-2 and TRBJ1-6; D uncertain. CDR3 size: 14 residues. V lost 1 base, J lost 8 bases, and 9 bases lay in between. Germline V gene lookup returns CDR1 LGHNA and CDR2 YNFKEQ.

In DNA form, the CDR3 reads TGTGCCAGCAGTACTAGACAGGGGAATTCACCCCTCCACTTT. Amino acid sequence: CASSTRQGNSPLHF. The V and J genes are TRBV6-5 and TRBJ1-6; 8 bases align to TRBD1. The ends lost 5 bases at V and 7 bases at J; junction bases unmatched: 4. Germline V gene sequence: CDR1 MNHEY, CDR2 SVGAGI. This CDR3 contains 14 residues.

V is TRBV6-2 or TRBV6-3 and J is TRBJ2-7; D unclear. Deletions cut 6 bases from V and 11 bases from J, with 17 bases between. The CDR3 is 12 residues long. Germline values: CDR1 MNHEY, CDR2 SVGEGT. The CDR3 DNA sequence: TGTGCCAGCAGCCTAGGACCGCAGCTGGAGTACTTC. Its translation is CASSLGPQLEYF.

V gene TRBV11-2 combines with J gene TRBJ2-1; 10 bases align to TRBD2. This CDR3 comprises 15 residues. Germline V gives CDR1 SGHAT, CDR2 FQNNGV. V dropped 2 bases and J dropped 6; count of bases not matched to a gene: 4. The chain's CDR3 is CASSLLAGGFNEQFF. The CDR3 nucleotides read TGTGCCAGCAGCTTATTAGCGGGGGGTTTCAATGAGCAGTTCTTC.

CDR3 in amino acids: CASSLESSTGELFF. The CDR3 nucleotides read TGCGCCAGCAGCTTGGAGTCCTCCACCGGGGAGCTGTTTTTT. This chain links TRBV5-1 with TRBJ2-2; D unclear. In germline, CDR1 is SGHRS, CDR2 YFSETQ. Trimming left V 0 bases short and J 4 bases short, with 7 bases between. The CDR3 sequence is 14 residues long.